Presented here are 13 T cell receptor beta chains from one specimen sequenced in a study of T cells after yellow fever vaccination. MiXCR, run by TCRdb on the 5' RACE reads, gives a single entry per CDR3 protein. The sample shows nearly 350,000 distinct CDR3 sequences, about 7.8% of them seen only once. This specimen was PBMCs, taken about 41 days after the first yellow fever vaccination. All receptors derive from a man between 18 and 35 years old who received the YFV17D yellow fever vaccine.

The sample holds a few counts of this clonotype. V and J are TRBV7-8 and TRBJ2-2; 8 nucleotides match TRBD1. The CDR3 is 14 amino acids. CDR1 SGHVS and CDR2 FQNEAQ come from the germline V gene. V shed 5 bases, J shed 7 bases, and the junction held 6 bases outside the gene matches. The CDR3 here is CASSLGQGNGELFF. Here the CDR3 DNA reads TGTGCCAGCAGCCTCGGACAGGGCAACGGGGAGCTGTTTTTT.

The chain is built from TRBV4-1 and TRBJ2-7, with D tentatively TRBD2 (6 bases). This CDR3 spans 16 amino acids. The V gene's germline CDR1 is MGHRA and CDR2 YSYEKL. Trimming pared 0 bases from V and 0 bases from J, leaving 12 bases between. CDR3 region: CASSQEILADSYEQYF. The CDR3 DNA is TGCGCCAGCAGCCAAGAAATACTAGCAGACTCCTACGAGCAGTACTTC.

The sample holds many counts of this clonotype. The chain couples TRBV6-5 to TRBJ1-1, with unresolved D. This CDR3 contains 12 residues. The V gene's germline CDR1 is MNHEY and CDR2 SVGAGI. V was shortened by 4 bases and J by 1 base, with 4 bases between the two germline ends. CDR3 region: CASSWGNTEAFF. CDR3 DNA: TGTGCCAGCAGTTGGGGGAACACTGAAGCTTTCTTT.

The chain uses TRBV6-6 and TRBJ1-6; D unresolved. The ends were cut back, 2 bases at V and 7 bases at J, with 6 bases in the middle. The length of the CDR3 is 13 residues. The germline V gene encodes CDR1 MNHNY and CDR2 SVGAGI (reference sequence). The CDR3 DNA sequence: TGTGCCAGCAGTTACATCGAGAATTCACCCCTCCACTTT. Protein sequence: CASSYIENSPLHF.

The V call is TRBV7-2, the J call TRBJ1-1; the D is unclear. In germline, CDR1 is SGHTA, CDR2 FQGNSA. The CDR3 totals 16 residues. Deletions cut 0 bases from V and 0 bases from J, with 11 bases between. CDR3: CASSLASFGVNTEAFF. CDR3 coding DNA: TGTGCCAGCAGCTTAGCGTCCTTCGGGGTGAACACTGAAGCTTTCTTT. The full variable domain, in which reference TRBV7-2 and TRBJ1-1 provide the parts outside the CDR3, is GAGVSQSPSNKVTEKGKDVELRCDPISGHTALYWYRQSLGQGLEFLIYFQGNSAPDKSGLPSDRFSAERTGGSVSTLTIQRTQQEDSAVYLCASSLASFGVNTEAFFGQGTRLTVV.

The J gene is TRBJ2-5, the V gene TRBV7-8, with TRBD1 matching over 10 bases. The germline CDR1 and CDR2 sequences are SGHVS and FQNEAQ. The CDR3 totals 14 residues. Trimming cost V 4 bases and J 6 bases; bases outside gene matches: 5. CDR3 bases: TGTGCCAGCAGCTGGAAGGGACAGGGGAAGACCCAGTACTTC. As protein: CASSWKGQGKTQYF. Combining the CDR3 with reference TRBV7-8 and TRBJ2-5 gives the whole variable domain GAGVSQSPRYKVAKRGQDVALRCDPISGHVSLFWYQQALGQGPEFLTYFQNEAQLDKSGLPSDRFFAERPEGSVSTLKIQRTQQEDSAVYLCASSWKGQGKTQYFGPGTRLLVL.

The V call is TRBV19, the J call TRBJ2-4; 10 bases align to TRBD1. The CDR3 covers 14 residues. Germline V gives CDR1 LNHDA, CDR2 SQIVND (reference sequence). The V and J ends lost 4 bases and 10 bases, in that order; junction bases with no gene match: 7. CDR3 DNA sequence: TGTGCCAGTAGTAACCGACAGGGGGCTTTTATTCAGTACTTC. It encodes CASSNRQGAFIQYF.

This clonotype was observed many times. The chain couples TRBV7-3 to TRBJ2-1; 9 bases align to TRBD2. Germline trimming cut 5 bases from V and 4 bases from J; bases unmatched to any gene: 6. The germline gives CDR1 SGHTA, CDR2 FQGTGA. CDR3 length: 15 amino acids. CDR3 bases: TGTGCCAGCAGCAGCACTAGCGGGCGTTACAATGAGCAGTTCTTC. This translates into CASSSTSGRYNEQFF.

This clonotype was seen many times. The chain recombines TRBV20-1 with TRBJ2-5; D possibly corresponds to TRBD2 (7 bases). V lost 0 bases and J lost 4, with 15 bases in between. The CDR3 consists of 15 residues. Germline lookup yields CDR1 DFQATT and CDR2 SNEGSKA (reference sequence). CDR3: CSARDPRGAPETQYF. The CDR3 DNA follows: TGCAGTGCTAGAGATCCTCGGGGGGCCCCAGAGACCCAGTACTTC.

The rearrangement links TRBV19 to TRBJ2-3; 7 positions match TRBD1. CDR1 and CDR2 (germline): LNHDA, SQIVND (reference sequence). V shed 6 bases, J shed 6 bases, and the junction held 9 bases outside the gene matches. The CDR3 sequence is 14 residues long. The CDR3 protein is CASSLQGSSDTQYF. CDR3 bases: TGTGCCAGTAGCCTACAGGGGAGCTCGGATACGCAGTATTTT.

J is TRBJ2-5 and V is TRBV20-1, with D possibly being TRBD2 (5 bases). The V gene lost 3 bases and the J gene lost 5 bases, with 7 bases spanning the gap. The germline gives CDR1 DFQATT, CDR2 SNEGSKA (reference sequence). The CDR3 is made up of 11 amino acids. CDR3 nucleotide sequence: TGCAGTGCTAGGGAGGTGGAGACCCAGTACTTC. Translating it yields CSAREVETQYF.

The chain uses TRBV19 and TRBJ2-7, with 8 nucleotides matching TRBD1. This CDR3 has 17 residues. After removal of 5 bases from V and 2 bases from J, the junction contained 14 bases not matched to a gene. Germline-derived CDR1 and CDR2 are LNHDA and SQIVND (reference sequence). The CDR3 DNA reads as TGTGCCAGTAGTCTAAGGACAGGGAGGTTGGTTACCTACGAGCAGTACGTC. Its translation is CASSLRTGRLVTYEQYV.

V is TRBV7-9 and J is TRBJ1-2; TRBD1 matches at 8 bases. Losses at the gene ends were 4 bases for V and 2 bases for J; bases not matched to a gene: 6. The germline V gene has CDR1 SEHNR and CDR2 FQNEAQ (reference sequence). This CDR3 has 15 amino acids. The CDR3 DNA is TGTGCCAGCAGCTGGACGGACAGGGACAACTATGGCTACACCTTC. Its translation: CASSWTDRDNYGYTF.